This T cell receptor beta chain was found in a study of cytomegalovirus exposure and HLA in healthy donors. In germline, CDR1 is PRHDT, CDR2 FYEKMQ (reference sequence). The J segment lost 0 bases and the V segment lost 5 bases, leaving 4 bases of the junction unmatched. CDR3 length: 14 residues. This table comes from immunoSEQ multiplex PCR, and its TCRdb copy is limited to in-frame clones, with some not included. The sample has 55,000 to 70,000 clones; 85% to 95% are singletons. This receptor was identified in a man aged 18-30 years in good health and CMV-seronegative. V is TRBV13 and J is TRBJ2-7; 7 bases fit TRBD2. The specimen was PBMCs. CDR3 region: CASSPWDYSYEQYF. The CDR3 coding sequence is TGTGCCAGCAGCCCCTGGGACTACTCCTACGAGCAGTACTTC.